Below, one T cell receptor (beta chain) is given with its context. Its matching antigen is unknown. These data come from a study of T cells in Graves' hyperthyroidism and ophthalmopathy. About the research overall: It was at initial diagnosis, before any treatment, that peripheral blood was collected. General study findings and limits: The blood repertoire included most of the expanded thyroid clonotypes above 0.001.

Newly diagnosed hyperthyroidism, duration under 2 months, in patients aged 18 to 65. Uncontrolled infections, other autoimmune diseases, pregnancy or lactation led to exclusion of patients. Amplified TCR beta CDR3 regions derived from RNA transcripts. When the TCR CDR3 underwent first-round RT-PCR, the HTBI primer set was used. MiXCR, applied by TCRdb to the multiplex PCR reads, yields one record per CDR3 protein. The sample shows some 800,000 distinct CDR3 sequences, over 35% of them seen only once. Germline CDR1 SGHTA, CDR2 FQGNSA. Trimming left V 2 bases short and J 1 base short, with 11 bases between. CDR3 size: 15 residues.

What was sequenced was blood. This TCR was recovered from a man aged 18 to 30 with Graves' hyperthyroidism. The rearrangement uses TRBV7-2 and TRBJ1-1; D gene uncertain. In nucleotides, the CDR3 is TGTGCCAGCAGCTTATGGGTGACGGGGAACACTGAAGCTTTCTTT. This sequence encodes CASSLWVTGNTEAFF.